Listed here is a single T cell receptor (beta chain). Its target is not known. Mismatch with germline at one junction end may stem from a read error. From germline, CDR1 is SEHNR and CDR2 FQNEAQ (reference sequence). The CDR3 runs 16 residues. It was with 60 Vbeta and 13 Jbeta primers that the PCR ran. Here immunoSEQ multiplex PCR was the method, and the copy in TCRdb shows in-frame clones only, minus some. The sample has more than 140,000 clones; roughly 79% are singletons. These data originate in a study of cytomegalovirus exposure and HLA in healthy donors. Notes on the study in general: Reported performance of the classifier showed diagnosis of cytomegalovirus status with high specificity and sensitivity. Most subjects had HLA-A and HLA-B alleles reportedly predicted accurately by TCR beta sequences. Earlier analysis yielded a pattern in which most TCR beta V segments were productive about 90% or about 30% of the time.

The chain links TRBV7-9 to TRBJ1-5, with D perhaps matching TRBD1 (5 bases). The sample was PBMCs. This clonotype was sampled from a male donor in good health and CMV-seronegative. CDR3 DNA sequence: TGTTCCAGCAGCTTAGAGGGGCGTAGGTTCTGGAAGCCCCAGCATTTT. This gives the protein CSSSLEGRRFWKPQHF.